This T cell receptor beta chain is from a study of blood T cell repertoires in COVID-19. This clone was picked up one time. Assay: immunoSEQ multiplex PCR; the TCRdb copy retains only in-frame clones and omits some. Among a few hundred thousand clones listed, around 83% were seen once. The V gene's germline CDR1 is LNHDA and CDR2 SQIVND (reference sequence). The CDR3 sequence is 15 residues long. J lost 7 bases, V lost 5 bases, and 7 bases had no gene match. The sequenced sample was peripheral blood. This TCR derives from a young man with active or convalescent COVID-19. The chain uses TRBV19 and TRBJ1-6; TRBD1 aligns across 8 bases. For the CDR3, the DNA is TGTGCCAGTAGTTCCGGACAGGGCCCCAATTCACCCCTCCACTTT. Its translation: CASSSGQGPNSPLHF.